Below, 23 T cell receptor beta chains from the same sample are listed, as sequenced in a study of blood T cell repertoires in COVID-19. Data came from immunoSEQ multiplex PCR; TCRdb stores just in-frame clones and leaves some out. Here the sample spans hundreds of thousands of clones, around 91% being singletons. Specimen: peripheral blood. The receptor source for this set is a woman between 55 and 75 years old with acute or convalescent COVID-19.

The CDR3 spells CASSGTLPATGELFF. The CDR3 DNA sequence: TGTGCCAGCAGTGGGACTCTCCCAGCGACCGGGGAGCTGTTTTTT. V and J are TRBV25-1 and TRBJ2-2; maybe TRBD2 (5 bases). V was pared by 4 bases and J by 5 bases, with 14 bases between. CDR1 is MGHDK, CDR2 SYGVNS, per germline. The CDR3 runs 15 residues.

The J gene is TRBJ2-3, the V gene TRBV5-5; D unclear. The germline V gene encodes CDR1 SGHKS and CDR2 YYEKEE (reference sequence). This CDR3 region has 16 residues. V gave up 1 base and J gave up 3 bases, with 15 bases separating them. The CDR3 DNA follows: TGTGCCAGCAGCTTGCGGCGGCAGAGAGGAACAGATACGCAGTATTTT. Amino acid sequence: CASSLRRQRGTDTQYF.

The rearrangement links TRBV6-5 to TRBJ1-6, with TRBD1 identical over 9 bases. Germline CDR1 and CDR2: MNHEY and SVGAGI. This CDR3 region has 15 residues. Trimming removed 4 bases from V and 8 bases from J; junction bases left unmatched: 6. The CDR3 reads CASSSLQGADSPLHF. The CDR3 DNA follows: TGTGCCAGCAGTTCTCTACAGGGGGCTGATTCACCCCTCCACTTT.

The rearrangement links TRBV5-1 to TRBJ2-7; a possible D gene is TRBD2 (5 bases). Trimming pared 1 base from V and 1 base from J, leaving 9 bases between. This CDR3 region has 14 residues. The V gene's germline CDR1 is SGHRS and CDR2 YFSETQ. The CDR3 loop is CASSLRETSYEQYF. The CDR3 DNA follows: TGCGCCAGCAGCTTGAGGGAGACTTCCTACGAGCAGTACTTC.

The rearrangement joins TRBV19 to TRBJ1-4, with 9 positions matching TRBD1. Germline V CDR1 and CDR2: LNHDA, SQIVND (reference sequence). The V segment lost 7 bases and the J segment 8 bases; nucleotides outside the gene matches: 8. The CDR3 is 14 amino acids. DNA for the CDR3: TGTGCCAGTATGCGGGACAGGGCGGGCGAAAAACTGTTTTTT. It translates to CASMRDRAGEKLFF.

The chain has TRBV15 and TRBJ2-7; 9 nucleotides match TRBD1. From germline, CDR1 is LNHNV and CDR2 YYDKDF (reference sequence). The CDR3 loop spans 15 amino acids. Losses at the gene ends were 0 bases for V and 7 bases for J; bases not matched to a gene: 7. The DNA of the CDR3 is TGTGCCACCAGCAGAGATCGGGGACAGGGATGGGAGCAGTACTTC. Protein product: CATSRDRGQGWEQYF.

The CDR3 spells CASSYVGVAGGNTGELFF. CDR3 bases: TGTGCCAGCAGCTACGTAGGGGTAGCGGGGGGGAACACCGGGGAGCTGTTTTTT. The chain joins TRBV5-5 to TRBJ2-2; the match to TRBD2 covers 10 bases. V lost 3 bases, J lost 1 base, and 9 bases stayed unmatched. CDR3 length: 18 amino acids. CDR1 SGHKS and CDR2 YYEKEE come from the germline V gene (reference sequence).

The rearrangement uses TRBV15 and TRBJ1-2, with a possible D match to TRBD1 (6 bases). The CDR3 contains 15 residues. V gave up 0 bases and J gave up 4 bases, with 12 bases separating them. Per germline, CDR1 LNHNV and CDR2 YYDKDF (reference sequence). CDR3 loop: CATSREVTGIYGYTF. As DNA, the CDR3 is TGTGCCACCAGCAGAGAGGTGACAGGCATCTATGGCTACACCTTC. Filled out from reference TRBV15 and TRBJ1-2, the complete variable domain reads DAMVIQNPRYQVTQFGKPVTLSCSQTLNHNVMYWYQQKSSQAPKLLFHYYDKDFNNEADTPDNFQSRRPNTSFCFLDIRSPGLGDTAMYLCATSREVTGIYGYTFGSGTRLTVV.

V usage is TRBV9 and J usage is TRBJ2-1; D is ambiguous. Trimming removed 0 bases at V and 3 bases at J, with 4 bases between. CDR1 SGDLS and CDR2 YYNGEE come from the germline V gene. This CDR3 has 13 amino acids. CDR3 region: CASSVAVYNEQFF. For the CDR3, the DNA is TGTGCCAGCAGCGTAGCGGTCTACAATGAGCAGTTCTTC.

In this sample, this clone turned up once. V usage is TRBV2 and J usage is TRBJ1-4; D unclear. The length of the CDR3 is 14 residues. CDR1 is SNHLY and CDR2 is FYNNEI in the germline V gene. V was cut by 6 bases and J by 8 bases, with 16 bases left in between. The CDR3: CASRPGVLSEKLFF. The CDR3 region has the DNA TGTGCCAGCAGACCCGGGGTCTTGAGCGAAAAACTGTTTTTT.

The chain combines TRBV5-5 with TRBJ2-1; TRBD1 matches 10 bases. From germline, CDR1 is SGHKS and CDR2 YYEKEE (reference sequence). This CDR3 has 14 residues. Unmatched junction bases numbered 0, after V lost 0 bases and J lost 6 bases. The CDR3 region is CASSLGQGANEQFF. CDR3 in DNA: TGTGCCAGCAGCTTGGGACAGGGGGCCAATGAGCAGTTCTTC.

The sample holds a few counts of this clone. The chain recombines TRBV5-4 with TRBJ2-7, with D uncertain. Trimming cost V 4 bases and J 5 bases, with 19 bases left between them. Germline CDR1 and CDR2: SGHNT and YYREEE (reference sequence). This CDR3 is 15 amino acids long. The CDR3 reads CASSPEFYLGDEQYF. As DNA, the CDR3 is TGTGCCAGCAGCCCTGAATTCTACCTCGGAGACGAGCAGTACTTC.

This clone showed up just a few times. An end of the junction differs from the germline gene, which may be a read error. CDR3 bases: TGCGAAAGCCCCCGGGGTAACTATGGCTACACCTTC. Protein sequence: CESPRGNYGYTF. J is TRBJ1-2 and V is TRBV6-9, with unresolved D. This CDR3 spans 12 amino acids. Germline lookup yields CDR1 MNHGY and CDR2 SVAAGI.

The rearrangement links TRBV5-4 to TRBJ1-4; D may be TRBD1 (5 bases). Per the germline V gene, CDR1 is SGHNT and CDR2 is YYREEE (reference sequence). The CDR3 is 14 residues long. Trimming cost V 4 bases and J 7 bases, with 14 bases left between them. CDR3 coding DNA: TGTGCCAGCAGCCAACAGGAGGGAAGTGAAAAACTGTTTTTT. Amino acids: CASSQQEGSEKLFF.

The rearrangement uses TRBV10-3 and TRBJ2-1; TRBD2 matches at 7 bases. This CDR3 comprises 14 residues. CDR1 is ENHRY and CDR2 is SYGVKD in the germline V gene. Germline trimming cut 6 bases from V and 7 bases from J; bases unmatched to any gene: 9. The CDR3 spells CAIRASGEGNEQFF. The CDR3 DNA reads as TGTGCCATCAGGGCGAGCGGGGAGGGAAATGAGCAGTTCTTC.

The CDR3 sequence is CASSPQTGGVYEQYF. CDR3 bases: TGTGCCAGCAGCCCCCAGACGGGCGGGGTCTACGAGCAGTACTTC. The chain has TRBV9 and TRBJ2-7; D might be TRBD2 (6 bases). The germline CDR1 and CDR2 sequences are SGDLS and YYNGEE. V shed 4 bases and J shed 3 bases, with 17 bases lying between them. The CDR3 sequence is 15 residues long.

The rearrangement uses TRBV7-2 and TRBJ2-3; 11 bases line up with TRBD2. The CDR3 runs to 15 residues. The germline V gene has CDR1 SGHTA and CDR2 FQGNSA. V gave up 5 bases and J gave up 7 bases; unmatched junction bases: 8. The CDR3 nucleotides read TGTGCCAGCAGCCCAGGGCTAGCGGGGGGTCATACGCAGTATTTT. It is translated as CASSPGLAGGHTQYF.

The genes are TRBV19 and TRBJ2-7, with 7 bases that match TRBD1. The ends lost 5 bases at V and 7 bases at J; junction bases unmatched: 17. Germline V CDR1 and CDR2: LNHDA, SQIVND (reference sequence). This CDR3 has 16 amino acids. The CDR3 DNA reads TGTGCCAGTAGTCCCGACAGGGTTTTGCTTGAGGATGAGCAGTACTTC. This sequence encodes CASSPDRVLLEDEQYF.

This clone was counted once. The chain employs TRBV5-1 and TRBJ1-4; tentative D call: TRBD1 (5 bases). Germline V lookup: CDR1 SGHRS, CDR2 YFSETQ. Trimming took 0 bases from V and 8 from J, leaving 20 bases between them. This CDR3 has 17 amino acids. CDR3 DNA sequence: TGCGCCAGCAGCTTGGGGCGGTCGTGGGGGGTTGGAGAAAAACTGTTTTTT. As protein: CASSLGRSWGVGEKLFF.

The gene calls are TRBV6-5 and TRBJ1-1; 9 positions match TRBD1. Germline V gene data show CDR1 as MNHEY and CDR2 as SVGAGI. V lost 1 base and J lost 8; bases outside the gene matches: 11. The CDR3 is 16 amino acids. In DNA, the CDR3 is TGTGCCAGCAGTTACTTTGGGACAGGGAGGTTTGGGGAAGCTTTCTTT. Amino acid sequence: CASSYFGTGRFGEAFF.

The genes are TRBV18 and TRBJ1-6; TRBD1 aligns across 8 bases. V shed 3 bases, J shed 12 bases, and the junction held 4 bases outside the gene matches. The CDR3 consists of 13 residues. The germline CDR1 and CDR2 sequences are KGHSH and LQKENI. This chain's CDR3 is CASSPDRAGPLHF. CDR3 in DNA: TGTGCCAGCTCACCGGACAGGGCTGGACCCCTCCACTTT.

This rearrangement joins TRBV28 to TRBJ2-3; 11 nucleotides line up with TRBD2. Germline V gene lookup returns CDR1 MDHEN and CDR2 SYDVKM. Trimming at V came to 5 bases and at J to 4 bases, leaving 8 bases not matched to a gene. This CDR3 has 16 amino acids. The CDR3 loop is CASSQTLAGGADTQYF. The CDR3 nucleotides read TGTGCCAGCAGTCAAACCTTAGCGGGAGGGGCAGATACGCAGTATTTT.

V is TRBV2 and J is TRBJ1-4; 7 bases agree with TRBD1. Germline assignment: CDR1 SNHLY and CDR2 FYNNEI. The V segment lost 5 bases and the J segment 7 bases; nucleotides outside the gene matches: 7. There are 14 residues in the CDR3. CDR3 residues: CASSIDRVREKLFF. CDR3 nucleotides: TGTGCCAGCAGTATTGACAGGGTCCGTGAAAAACTGTTTTTT.